A selection of T cell receptor beta chains follows, all from one sample in a study of radiotherapy plus CTLA-4 blockade in lung cancer. Sequencing was performed with immunoSEQ multiplex PCR; in TCRdb, only in-frame clones are kept and a portion is missing. The data contain roughly 97,000 clones, approximately 75% of them singletons. This material consisted of peripheral blood, taken from a patient treated with radiotherapy plus ipilimumab. The receptors come from a human donor with non-small cell lung cancer who had a partial response to radiotherapy plus ipilimumab. Some clones in this sample may be carry-over from other donors' samples. CDR3s include the opening cysteine and the closing phenylalanine or tryptophan. D genes are given only for firm matches. The listing skips clone size in some rows; elsewhere it reads once, few, many or a size class.

>NA|TRBD2|TRBV11-2|TRBJ2-6
CASSLNSGGAGANVLTF
TGTGCCAGCAGCTTAAATTCCGGGGGGGCTGGGGCCAACGTCCTGACTTTC
>once|NA|TRBV27|TRBJ2-7
CASSLSARAYEQYF
TGTGCCAGCAGTTTGTCAGCGAGAGCCTACGAGCAGTACTTC
>NA|NA|TRBV7-6|TRBJ2-5
CASSLAERETQYF
TGTGCCAGCAGCTTAGCCGAGAGGGAGACCCAGTACTTC
>once|TRBD2|TRBV13|TRBJ2-3
CASSFGLAGDSDTQYF
TGTGCCAGCAGCTTCGGTCTAGCGGGAGATTCAGATACGCAGTATTTT
>NA|NA|TRBV11-2|TRBJ1-3
CASSPTRGSGNTIYF
TGTGCCAGCAGCCCTACAAGGGGGTCTGGAAACACCATATATTTT
>few|NA|TRBV2|TRBJ1-2
CASMFGQRYGYTF
TGTGCCAGCATGTTCGGACAGAGGTATGGCTACACCTTC
>NA|TRBD2|TRBV4-2|TRBJ2-5
CASSQDGTSQETQYF
TGTGCCAGCAGCCAAGATGGGACTAGTCAAGAGACCCAGTACTTC
>NA|NA|TRBV30|TRBJ2-2
CAWSRSYTGELFF
TGTGCCTGGAGTCGTTCTTACACCGGGGAGCTGTTTTTT
>NA|NA|TRBV30|TRBJ2-7
CAWSTYYEQYF
TGTGCCTGGAGCACCTACTACGAGCAGTACTTC
>NA|NA|TRBV11-3|TRBJ1-5
CASSIDSQGAQHF
TGTGCCAGCAGCATCGACAGCCAAGGGGCCCAGCATTTT
>NA|TRBD2|TRBV2|TRBJ2-7
CASSEATSGIKYF
TGTGCCAGCAGTGAGGCGACTAGCGGGATTAAGTACTTC
>few|NA|TRBV11-1|TRBJ2-1
CASSYGGREQFF
TGTGCCAGCAGCTACGGGGGACGTGAGCAGTTCTTC
>NA|NA|TRBV19|TRBJ1-5
CASPGFGLINNQPQHF
TGTGCCAGCCCCGGTTTTGGACTCATAAACAATCAGCCCCAGCATTTT
>NA|NA|TRBV27|TRBJ2-6
CASSFQSGANVLTF
TGTGCCAGCAGTTTCCAGTCCGGGGCCAACGTCCTGACTTTC
>NA|NA|TRBV7-2|TRBJ1-2
CASSSTDTYGYTF
TGTGCCAGCAGCTCGACTGATACCTATGGCTACACCTTC
>NA|TRBD2|TRBV28|TRBJ2-1
CASPPGGLAGGPYSEQFF
TGTGCCAGCCCTCCAGGGGGTCTAGCGGGGGGGCCTTATAGTGAGCAGTTCTTC
>NA|NA|TRBV9|TRBJ2-2
CASSVSGHNTGELFF
TGTGCCAGCAGCGTATCCGGACACAACACCGGGGAGCTGTTTTTT
>NA|NA|TRBV21-1|TRBJ2-5
CASSNRLAPETQYF
TGTGCCAGCAGCAACCGACTAGCCCCAGAGACCCAGTACTTC
>NA|NA|TRBV19|TRBJ2-6
CASTRSGANVLTF
TGTGCCAGTACGAGGTCTGGGGCCAACGTCCTGACTTTC
>NA|NA|TRBV4-1|TRBJ2-2
CASSQSASVANTGELFF
TGCGCCAGCAGCCAGTCTGCGTCCGTTGCGAACACCGGGGAGCTGTTTTTT
>NA|NA|TRBV7-8|TRBJ1-1
CASSNRREFTEAFF
TGTGCCAGCAGTAATAGACGGGAGTTTACTGAAGCTTTCTTT
>NA|TRBD2|TRBV7-3|TRBJ2-5
CASSPSGGEETQYF
TGTGCCAGCAGCCCCTCGGGGGGGGAAGAGACCCAGTACTTC
>medium-sized|NA|TRBV5-4|TRBJ2-7
CASSLRGALNEQYF
TGTGCCAGCAGCTTGCGGGGGGCGCTGAACGAGCAGTACTTC
>few|NA|TRBV7-9|TRBJ1-4
CASSSLSGGRDNEKLFF
TGTGCCAGCAGCTCCCTTTCTGGAGGCAGAGATAATGAAAAACTGTTTTTT
>NA|NA|TRBV27|TRBJ1-2
CASSFMRGSPYGYTF
TGTGCCAGCAGTTTCATGAGGGGGTCTCCCTATGGCTACACCTTC
>NA|NA|TRBV11-3|TRBJ2-5
CASSPSGEETQYF
TGTGCCAGCAGCCCTTCGGGGGAAGAAACCCAGTACTTC
>NA|TRBD2|TRBV5-1|TRBJ2-5
CASSLSSGGSQETQYF
TGCGCCAGCAGCTTGAGTAGCGGGGGTTCTCAAGAGACCCAGTACTTC
>NA|NA|TRBV19|TRBJ1-2
CASNESGKSPGYTF
TGTGCCAGTAACGAGTCGGGGAAAAGTCCTGGCTACACCTTC
>NA|NA|TRBV28|TRBJ2-3
CASSFGDTSTDTQYF
TGTGCCAGCAGTTTCGGGGACACAAGCACAGATACGCAGTATTTT
>few|NA|TRBV2|TRBJ1-2
CASSIRTLNGYTF
TGTGCCAGCAGCATTAGGACTCTGAATGGCTACACCTTC
>NA|TRBD1|TRBV2|TRBJ1-2
CASKGQGSGYTF
TGTGCCAGCAAGGGACAGGGGTCTGGCTACACCTTC
>once|TRBD2|TRBV2|TRBJ2-1
CASEETSGVYNEQFF
TGTGCCAGTGAGGAGACTAGCGGGGTCTACAATGAGCAGTTCTTC
>NA|TRBD1|TRBV7-3|TRBJ1-1
CASSLRQGRFNTEAFF
TGTGCCAGCAGCTTAAGACAGGGTCGTTTTAACACTGAAGCTTTCTTT
>NA|NA|TRBV5-1|TRBJ1-6
CASSLALEANSPLHF
TGCGCCAGCAGCTTGGCCTTGGAGGCGAATTCACCCCTCCACTTT
>few|TRBD1|TRBV2|TRBJ2-7
CASSKGGRGYEQYF
TGTGCCAGCAGCAAAGGGGGCAGAGGATACGAGCAGTACTTC
>NA|NA|TRBV23-1|TRBJ1-1
CASSQHHRPMNTEAFF
TGCGCCAGCAGTCAGCATCACAGGCCGATGAACACTGAAGCTTTCTTT
>NA|NA|TRBV7-2|TRBJ2-7
CASSLDPGRYEQYF
TGTGCCAGCAGCTTAGATCCAGGGAGGTACGAGCAGTACTTC
>NA|TRBD2|TRBV5-1|TRBJ2-7
CASSRTTSGGAYEQYF
TGCGCCAGCAGCCGCACAACTAGCGGAGGGGCCTACGAGCAGTACTTC